This paragraph reports one T cell receptor beta chain. No cognate antigen has been identified for it. One end of the junction fails to match germline, which may point to a read error. Explained via the paper, the time point label denotes: baseline, week 1 (first vaccination visit). This specimen's treatment or condition label, per the study, means: pre-vaccination baseline after standard-of-care therapy. Newly diagnosed WHO grade 3 or 4 IDH1-mutant astrocytomas showing loss of nuclear ATRX were present in the donors. The samples were drawn from NOA16, a multicentre, single-arm, open-label phase I trial in Germany that tested a mutant IDH1 peptide vaccine in humans for the first time. For immunogenicity testing, the blood drawn at visit V03 was used as the baseline sample. Genomic DNA for TCRB sequencing was extracted from EDTA blood using the DNeasy Blood and Tissue Kit. This specimen comes from a study of a mutant IDH1 vaccine in newly diagnosed glioma (dated by TCRdb to about 2021). Context from the whole study: Of the approximately 30 treated patients, approximately 60% were male and about 38% were female, and the mean age was 40.4 years. Before enrollment, patients had received standard therapy of radiotherapy alone, temozolomide alone, or radiochemotherapy with temozolomide; most received the combination. Peripheral blood samples were drawn at six visits, namely V03 (baseline), V05, V07, V10, V12 and V13. For exploratory analyses, longitudinal TCRB deep sequencing was carried out in about 25 treated patients wherever samples were available. The study at large found these results: It was noted by the authors that analyses of patient blood samples could not be reproduced owing to sample limitations. Changes in the top peripheral T cell clonotypes picked up by TCRB sequencing did not appear to be linked to pseudoprogression. Selection of PBMC samples for TCRB deep sequencing was based on availability. Across multiple MHC alleles, vaccine-induced immune responses were seen in 90% to 95% of patients.

The CDR1 and CDR2 encoded by the germline V gene (reference sequence) are SGHKS and YYEKEE. From its cysteine to its phenylalanine, the CDR3 spans 14 amino acids. Of all the DNA, just the CDR3 is kept, 42 bases in frame from base 1. The method was the immunoSEQ multiplex PCR assay. Rearranged TCR beta chain sequences were amplified with the hsTCRB Kit following the manufacturer's protocol. TCRB libraries were sequenced on an Illumina MiSeq. In the paper's pipeline: The kit vendor's proprietary platform handled demultiplexing, trimming and gene mapping. TCRdb took over this immuneACCESS table, retaining in-frame rearrangements with V and J assigned. Such tables are incomplete; in checked studies, under half of the missing clones stem from an unresolved V gene, and the remainder is unexplained. D and trimming were read from the DNA, whereas the V and J calls and clone size are those reported in that table. The table for this sample lists over 20,000 clones; approximately 91% of them were counted only once. Approximately 9.1% of the sample is taken by the ten largest.

The sequence is built from TRBV5-5 and TRBJ1-5; the D segment cannot be called with confidence. Specimen: PBMCs, collected from a glioma patient treated with radiotherapy, temozolomide or both. The receptor comes from a man aged 25-40 years with glioma. The DNA reads as follows: TGTGCCAGCAGTTTGGTGGGTAGCGGGCAGCCCCAGCATTTT. This gives the protein CASSLVGSGQPQHF. Full variable domain (CDR3 extended with the reference TRBV5-5 and TRBJ1-5 proteins): DAGVTQSPTHLIKTRGQQVTLRCSPISGHKSVSWYQQVLGQGPQFIFQYYEKEERGRGNFPDRFSARQFPNYSSELNVNALLLGDSALYLCASSLVGSGQPQHFGDGTRLSIL.